The rows below give T cell receptor beta chains drawn from one sample of a study of graft-versus-host responses after intestinal transplantation. The antigens these receptors bind are not known. Measured with immunoSEQ multiplex PCR; TCRdb has only the in-frame clones, and not every one. The repertoire has more than 95,000 clones, 80% to 95% of them found once; the top ten carry 1.2%. The source material was unstimulated CD8+ T cells sorted from spleen or lymph node cells, sampled before intestinal transplant. The receptors were gathered from a human donor who received an intestinal transplant. The CDR3 runs from the conserved cysteine through the conserved F or W. The D gene is left open where the match is weak. Not all rows give a size; the values are once, few, many and, for expanded clones, a class.

CDR3 length	clone size	D gene	V gene	J gene	CDR3 protein	CDR3 DNA
13	.	.	TRBV19	TRBJ2-3	CASSPTLTDTQYF	TGTGCCAGTAGCCCGACCCTCACAGATACGCAGTATTTT
14	.	TRBD1	TRBV7-9	TRBJ1-3	CASSSTGFGNTIYF	TGTGCCAGCAGCTCGACAGGGTTCGGAAACACCATATATTTT
12	.	.	TRBV4-1	TRBJ2-7	CASSHGTGEQYF	TGCGCCAGCAGCCACGGAACAGGGGAGCAGTACTTC
13	few	.	TRBV6-5	TRBJ1-4	CASGDITNEKLFF	TGTGCCAGCGGGGACATAACTAATGAAAAACTGTTTTTT
13	.	.	TRBV19	TRBJ1-1	CASSINLNTEAFF	TGTGCCAGTAGTATCAATTTGAACACTGAAGCTTTCTTT
16	.	TRBD2	TRBV6-6	TRBJ2-5	CASSPLAGGYQETQYF	TGTGCCAGCAGCCCCTTAGCGGGGGGGTACCAAGAGACCCAGTACTTC
13	.	.	TRBV28	TRBJ2-5	CASSFSSQETQYF	TGTGCCAGCAGTTTCAGCAGCCAAGAGACCCAGTACTTC
17	.	.	TRBV6-1	TRBJ1-6	CASSEALGYGSNSPLHF	TGTGCCAGCAGTGAAGCGCTCGGGTACGGAAGCAATTCACCCCTCCACTTT
15	.	.	TRBV6-5	TRBJ2-2	CASSWAGAGPGELFF	TGTGCCAGCAGTTGGGCGGGGGCTGGACCCGGGGAGCTGTTTTTT
12	.	.	TRBV6-5	TRBJ1-2	CASTLTGNGYTF	TGTGCCAGCACCCTTACAGGGAATGGCTACACCTTC
19	.	TRBD1	TRBV15	TRBJ1-3	CATSREPDSRTGMENTIYF	TGTGCCACCAGCAGAGAACCGGATTCTCGGACAGGGATGGAGAACACCATATATTTT
12	.	TRBD1	TRBV4-1	TRBJ1-2	CASSPGGYGYTF	TGCGCCAGCAGCCCAGGGGGCTATGGCTACACCTTC
14	.	TRBD2	TRBV6-5	TRBJ2-1	CASTGLAGHNEQFF	TGTGCCAGCACCGGACTAGCGGGGCACAATGAGCAGTTCTTC
15	.	TRBD2	TRBV27	TRBJ2-1	CASSLSGGSYNEQFF	TGTGCCAGCAGTTTAAGCGGGGGGTCCTACAATGAGCAGTTCTTC
15	.	.	TRBV7-6	TRBJ1-5	CASSLSLRRDQPQHF	TGTGCCAGCAGCCTTAGTTTGCGGCGGGATCAGCCCCAGCATTTT
14	.	TRBD2	TRBV9	TRBJ2-7	CASSPGGIGYEQYF	TGTGCCAGCAGCCCCGGGGGGATCGGCTACGAGCAGTACTTC
16	.	.	TRBV19	TRBJ1-3	CASSTRGGDPGNTIYF	TGTGCCAGTAGTACGAGAGGAGGGGATCCTGGAAACACCATATATTTT
16	.	.	TRBV9	TRBJ1-3	CASSHNPVQSGNTIYF	TGTGCCAGCAGCCATAACCCGGTACAATCTGGAAACACCATATATTTT
11	.	TRBD1	TRBV2	TRBJ1-1	CARDRGTEAFF	TGTGCCAGGGACAGGGGCACTGAAGCTTTCTTT
16	.	.	TRBV15	TRBJ1-4	CATSRVRAVGDEKLFF	TGTGCCACCAGCAGAGTAAGGGCGGTCGGAGATGAAAAACTGTTTTTT
12	.	.	TRBV4-2	TRBJ2-7	CASSQDTYEQYF	TGTGCCAGCAGCCAAGACACCTACGAGCAGTACTTC
16	.	.	TRBV7-9	TRBJ1-2	CASSSQGRSANYGYTF	TGTGCCAGCAGCTCGCAGGGGAGGTCTGCTAACTATGGCTACACCTTC
14	once	TRBD2	TRBV9	TRBJ2-3	CASSVGLATDTQYF	TGTGCCAGCAGCGTAGGACTAGCTACAGATACGCAGTATTTT
14	.	.	TRBV28	TRBJ1-5	CASSLSGDNQPQHF	TGTGCCAGCAGTTTGTCGGGGGACAATCAGCCCCAGCATTTT
15	once	TRBD2	TRBV7-2	TRBJ2-1	CASRHLAGVNNEQFF	TGTGCCAGCAGGCACCTAGCGGGGGTTAACAATGAGCAGTTCTTC
15	.	TRBD1	TRBV2	TRBJ1-5	CASRLGQATNQPQHF	TGTGCCAGCAGGCTTGGACAGGCGACCAATCAGCCCCAGCATTTT
15	.	TRBD2	TRBV2	TRBJ2-4	CASSGRDGGKNIQYF	TGTGCCAGCAGTGGGCGAGACGGGGGGAAAAACATTCAGTACTTC
17	.	.	TRBV11-3	TRBJ2-1	CASSLDPSRGPRSEQFF	TGTGCCAGCAGCTTAGACCCCTCGCGGGGGCCAAGAAGTGAGCAGTTCTTC
14	.	.	TRBV14	TRBJ1-1	CASSQDQWVTEAFF	TGTGCCAGCAGCCAGGACCAGTGGGTTACTGAAGCTTTCTTT
14	once	TRBD2	TRBV7-8	TRBJ2-2	CASGASGHTGELFF	TGTGCCAGCGGCGCTAGCGGTCACACCGGGGAGCTGTTTTTT